This T cell receptor (beta chain) was identified in a study of tumor-infiltrating lymphocytes in primary liver carcinoma. About the research overall: Tumors were staged T1-T3 N0M0 and measured roughly 4 to 10 cm across. The number of productive TCRbeta reads per sample ranged from roughly 3.5 to 7.13 million and was similar across tissue types.

Scientists recovered RNA and DNA together from approximately 20-30 mg of unsorted bulk tissue. Patients diagnosed with primary liver carcinoma received treatment through surgical resection. Tumors were each sampled at five separate regions. The CDR3 covers 14 residues. Between the trimmed V and J ends, which lost 0 bases and 5 bases, there was a span of 10 bases. The germline gives CDR1 SEHNR, CDR2 FQNEAQ (reference sequence). Constant-region priming of about 0.5 ug total RNA yielded TCR beta cDNA. Three nested multiplex PCR rounds of slightly modified ARM-PCR generated TCR beta libraries. TRBV1-TRBV30 forward primers and a C-beta reverse primer were used in the first two PCR rounds, which each ran for about 9 cycles. A single record per CDR3 protein comes from TCRdb applying MiXCR to the multiplex PCR reads. This repertoire shows 75,000 or so distinct CDR3 sequences, almost 70% found once; its top ten account for roughly 25%.

This clonotype was picked up many times. This TCR was sampled from a man in his forties with primary liver carcinoma and hepatitis B virus infection. The sequencing sample was made of liver tumor tissue from sampling region 4. The subset: tumor region T4, right-lateral pole. V and J are TRBV7-9 and TRBJ2-5; the D gene is possibly TRBD2 (6 bases). This chain's CDR3 is CASSLAGGPETQYF. CDR3 bases: TGTGCCAGCAGCTTAGCGGGGGGTCCGGAGACCCAGTACTTC.